This TCR beta chain appears in the sequencing data of a study of neoadjuvant anti-PD-1 for oral cavity cancer. Background on the study: Non-progressing patients received a fourth nivolumab dose near day 43, then surgery on days 50-56.

Using immunoSEQ multiplex PCR, the repertoire was profiled, and TCRdb retains in-frame clones only, with some absent. The repertoire holds thousands of clones, around 72% seen once, with about 3.9% in the top ten. Germline V gene sequence: CDR1 MGHRA, CDR2 YSYEKL. The germline V and J ends were trimmed by 6 bases and 8 bases, with 20 bases remaining between them. The CDR3 is 16 amino acids. The time point was: after neoadjuvant nivolumab, at surgical resection. Patients had newly diagnosed, untreated stage II-IVA oral cavity squamous cell carcinoma. These oral cavity squamous cell carcinomas were HPV-negative and locally advanced. Analysis of PBMCs was direct, with no culture step.

Material: PBMCs, obtained after nivolumab (anti-PD-1) treatment. The chain is built from TRBV4-1 and TRBJ1-6, with a possible D match to TRBD1 (6 bases). This TCR derives from a person between 35 and 79 years old with oral cavity squamous cell carcinoma. The CDR3 DNA reads TGCGCCAGCAGTCTTTCTTCAGGGGAAAGTGATTCACCCCTCCACTTT. Protein: CASSLSSGESDSPLHF.